Presented here are 20 T cell receptor beta chains from one specimen sequenced in a study of Ad26.COV2.S vaccination and SARS-CoV-2 variants. Profiled with immunoSEQ multiplex PCR; TCRdb holds only in-frame clones, not every one. The repertoire consists of 300,000 to 450,000 clones, with roughly 85% occurring once and the leading ten covering 3.3%. The treatment: around 19 received Ad26.COV2.S at low or high dose, single or two shots; about 5 received placebo; per-sample allocation not given. Day 63 following the first vaccine or placebo injection was when the samples were taken. The sequencing here drew on peripheral blood, taken in a trial of Ad26.COV2.S vaccine versus placebo. All receptors derive from a person between 18 and 60 years old who received the Ad26.COV2.S COVID-19 vaccine or a placebo.

The V and J genes are TRBV11-3 and TRBJ2-2; tentatively, D is TRBD1 or TRBD2 (5 bases each). The CDR3 covers 16 residues. V lost 5 bases, J lost 6 bases, and 19 bases lay in between. Per the germline V gene, CDR1 is SGHNT and CDR2 is YENEEA. The CDR3 DNA reads as TGTGCCAGCAGCACTCCGGGACCCCGGTGTCCCGGGGAGCTGTTTTTT. Its translation: CASSTPGPRCPGELFF.

This clone appeared a few times. This sequence joins TRBV7-9 and TRBJ1-2; D unclear. V shed 2 bases and J shed 4 bases, with 5 bases lying between them. The CDR3 length is 12 residues. Germline V gives CDR1 SEHNR, CDR2 FQNEAQ (reference sequence). The CDR3: CASSLNFYGYTF. CDR3 DNA sequence: TGTGCCAGCAGCTTAAACTTCTATGGCTACACCTTC.

V and J are TRBV20-1 and TRBJ1-4; weak D call: TRBD1 (6 bases). Germline V CDR1 and CDR2: DFQATT, SNEGSKA (reference sequence). The CDR3 runs 14 residues. Trimming took 3 bases from V and 7 from J, leaving 15 bases between them. CDR3 loop: CSASPPGAGEKLFF. The CDR3 region has the DNA TGCAGTGCTAGTCCCCCGGGGGCGGGTGAAAAACTGTTTTTT.

V gene TRBV6-5 combines with J gene TRBJ2-3; TRBD2 might be the D (5 bases). CDR1 and CDR2 (germline): MNHEY, SVGAGI. V was shortened by 0 bases and J by 0 bases, with 7 bases between the two germline ends. The CDR3 has 15 residues. The chain's CDR3 is CASSYSRDSTDTQYF. The DNA for the CDR3 is TGTGCCAGCAGTTACTCACGGGATAGCACAGATACGCAGTATTTT.

The CDR3 reads CASSQGIQVIEKLFF. As DNA, the CDR3 is TGTGCCAGCAGCCAAGGAATCCAGGTTATTGAAAAACTGTTTTTT. V usage is TRBV3-1 (or the pseudogene TRBV3-2) and J usage is TRBJ1-4, with unresolved D. The CDR3 is 15 amino acids. The V end was cut by 1 base, the J end by 7 bases, with 13 bases between. Germline assignment: CDR1 LGHDT and CDR2 YNNKEL (reference sequence).

The table lists this clone with a count of one. The chain links TRBV5-5 to TRBJ2-5, with 7 positions matching TRBD1. This CDR3 contains 14 residues. Losses at the gene ends were 3 bases for V and 5 bases for J; bases not matched to a gene: 7. Looked up from germline, CDR1 is SGHKS and CDR2 is YYEKEE (reference sequence). CDR3 region: CASSSPGTVETQYF. CDR3 DNA: TGTGCCAGCAGCTCGCCCGGGACAGTTGAGACCCAGTACTTC. The variable domain in full, completed from reference TRBV5-5 and TRBJ2-5, reads DAGVTQSPTHLIKTRGQQVTLRCSPISGHKSVSWYQQVLGQGPQFIFQYYEKEERGRGNFPDRFSARQFPNYSSELNVNALLLGDSALYLCASSSPGTVETQYFGPGTRLLVL.

V usage is TRBV5-1 and J usage is TRBJ2-3; TRBD1 agrees at 12 bases. Germline lookup yields CDR1 SGHRS and CDR2 YFSETQ. The CDR3 runs 18 residues. With V trimmed by 4 bases and J by 5 bases, 14 bases remained unmatched. CDR3 region: CASSPLPGQGAPIDTQYF. Here the CDR3 DNA reads TGCGCCAGCAGCCCGCTTCCGGGACAGGGGGCGCCGATAGATACGCAGTATTTT.

The chain recombines TRBV5-6 with TRBJ1-4; 10 nucleotides align to TRBD1. The CDR3 spans 14 residues. Germline V gene data show CDR1 as SGHDT and CDR2 as YYEEEE. V gave up 7 bases and J gave up 9 bases; unmatched junction bases: 9. CDR3 protein: CASGPGTGVKKLFF. The CDR3 DNA sequence: TGTGCCAGCGGACCCGGGACAGGGGTGAAAAAACTGTTTTTT.

This clone turned up a few times. The gene calls are TRBV18 and TRBJ1-4; TRBD1 is a possible D gene (5 bases). With 0 bases removed from V and 0 bases from J, the gap between germline ends came to 11 bases. The germline V gene encodes CDR1 KGHSH and CDR2 LQKENI. This CDR3 has 17 amino acids. The CDR3 bases are TGTGCCAGCTCACCACCGGGAGGGGTGGCAACTAATGAAAAACTGTTTTTT. Translation gives CASSPPGGVATNEKLFF.

CDR3 bases: TGTGCCAGCTCACAGGCCGGGACAGGTGAACGCGAGCAGTACTTC. This gives the protein CASSQAGTGEREQYF. This chain joins TRBV18 and TRBJ2-7; 8 bases are shared with TRBD1. Germline assignment: CDR1 KGHSH and CDR2 LQKENI. The CDR3 extends over 15 amino acids. V was clipped by 4 bases and J by 6 bases; unmatched bases: 11.

This sequence joins TRBV5-1 and TRBJ1-4, with 7 bases identical to TRBD1. The germline CDR1 and CDR2 sequences are SGHRS and YFSETQ. The CDR3 is made up of 13 amino acids. J gave up 6 bases and V 1 base, and 0 bases lay outside the gene matches. The CDR3 region has the DNA TGCGCCAGCAGCTTGACAGGGGATGAAAAACTGTTTTTT. This sequence encodes CASSLTGDEKLFF.

CDR3 region: CASGSQEAGGEQYF. The CDR3 DNA reads as TGTGCCAGTGGTTCACAAGAAGCCGGCGGCGAGCAGTACTTC. V is TRBV28 and J is TRBJ2-7; D uncertain. CDR1 and CDR2 from the germline V gene are MDHEN and SYDVKM. This CDR3 has 14 amino acids. Trimming shortened V by 9 bases and J by 6 bases, and 21 bases separated the two germline ends.

The chain has TRBV10-3 and TRBJ2-2, with TRBD1 matching 8 bases. The J segment lost 4 bases and the V segment lost 4 bases, leaving 8 bases of the junction unmatched. The CDR3 is made up of 16 amino acids. Germline V gene data show CDR1 as ENHRY and CDR2 as SYGVKD. Here the CDR3 DNA reads TGTGCCATCAGTGGGGGTGGGCAGGGGGCCACCGGGGAGCTGTTTTTT. Its protein product is CAISGGGQGATGELFF.

This rearrangement joins TRBV7-8 to TRBJ2-5; TRBD2 aligns across 12 bases. Unmatched junction bases numbered 9, after V lost 5 bases and J lost 5 bases. Germline V gene data show CDR1 as SGHVS and CDR2 as FQNEAQ. The CDR3 has 16 amino acids. The CDR3 loop reads CASSRGLAGGRETQYF. CDR3 in DNA: TGTGCCAGCAGCCGAGGGCTAGCGGGAGGGAGGGAGACCCAGTACTTC.

This chain connects TRBV29-1 to TRBJ2-7, with D possibly being TRBD1 or TRBD2 (7 bases each). Germline V gives CDR1 SQVTM, CDR2 ANQGSEA. This CDR3 is 13 amino acids long. V lost 6 bases to trimming and J lost 4 bases, with 16 bases between them. In nucleotides, the CDR3 is TGCAGCGTAAGGGGGCTAGCGGAATACGAGCAGTACTTC. It specifies CSVRGLAEYEQYF.

The rearrangement links TRBV4-1 to TRBJ1-5; 10 nucleotides match TRBD1. J lost 6 bases, V lost 2 bases, and 7 bases had no gene match. Germline CDR1 reads MGHRA; CDR2 reads YSYEKL. This CDR3 is built from 16 residues. This CDR3 is CASSQNRQGASQPQHF. Written as DNA, the CDR3 is TGCGCCAGCAGCCAAAATAGACAGGGGGCGAGTCAGCCCCAGCATTTT.

This sequence joins TRBV19 and TRBJ2-6, with 7 positions matching TRBD1. Germline assignment: CDR1 LNHDA and CDR2 SQIVND (reference sequence). CDR3 length: 16 amino acids. The junction had 7 bases not matched to a gene; V was cut back by 7 bases and J by 1 base. This CDR3 is CASNRGQTSGANVLTF. Here the CDR3 DNA reads TGTGCCAGTAACAGGGGACAGACTTCTGGGGCCAACGTCCTGACTTTC.

The genes are TRBV6-5 and TRBJ2-1; the match to TRBD2 covers 7 bases. The J segment lost 5 bases and the V segment lost 5 bases, leaving 9 bases of the junction unmatched. The germline gives CDR1 MNHEY, CDR2 SVGAGI. The CDR3 consists of 15 residues. This chain's CDR3 is CASSPGAGLNNEQFF. CDR3 coding DNA: TGTGCCAGCAGTCCAGGAGCGGGGCTAAACAATGAGCAGTTCTTC.

The chain has TRBV7-6 and TRBJ2-3; D could derive from TRBD1 or TRBD2 (5 bases each). CDR1 is SGHVS and CDR2 is FNYEAQ in the germline V gene. The CDR3 runs to 16 residues. V shed 5 bases and J shed 5 bases, with 20 bases lying between them. The CDR3 loop is CASSTGQGIIGDTQYF. DNA of the CDR3: TGTGCCAGCAGCACGGGGCAGGGTATAATAGGAGATACGCAGTATTTT.

This rearrangement joins TRBV6-6 to TRBJ2-7; 9 positions agree with TRBD2. J lost 3 bases, V lost 6 bases, and 6 bases had no gene match. Germline CDR1 and CDR2: MNHNY and SVGAGI (reference sequence). There are 14 residues in the CDR3. The CDR3 DNA reads as TGTGCCAGCAGCCGACTAGCGGAAATCTACGAGCAGTACTTC. Protein product: CASSRLAEIYEQYF.